What follows is one T cell receptor beta chain and its context. Each CDR3 protein is one row after TCRdb ran MiXCR on the RACE reads. The table shows around 74,000 distinct CDR3 sequences, with around 30% occurring only once. The time point here: patch test 1, 2 weeks after DPC sensitization. The sample's treatment: therapeutic diphenylcyclopropenone sensitization with weekly scalp DPC. The sample comes from a study of human T cells and chemical hapten exposure. As for the study in general: Upper back patch tests used 0.01% DPC, scored after 6 days.

Sample: whole blood, taken in connection with sensitization to the hapten diphenylcyclopropenone (DPC). This sequence was found in a man aged 40-55 years with alopecia areata. Some clones in this sample may be carry-over from other donors' samples.

CDR3 region: CASSSSRDSSYNEQFF. The CDR3 nucleotides are TGTGCCAGCAGCTCCTCACGGGACTCATCCTACAATGAGCAGTTCTTC. The J gene is TRBJ2-1, the V gene TRBV7-9, with a weak D call TRBD2 (6 bases). Deletions cut 4 bases from V and 1 base from J, with 14 bases between. CDR1 SEHNR and CDR2 FQNEAQ come from the germline V gene (reference sequence). The CDR3 is 16 residues long.